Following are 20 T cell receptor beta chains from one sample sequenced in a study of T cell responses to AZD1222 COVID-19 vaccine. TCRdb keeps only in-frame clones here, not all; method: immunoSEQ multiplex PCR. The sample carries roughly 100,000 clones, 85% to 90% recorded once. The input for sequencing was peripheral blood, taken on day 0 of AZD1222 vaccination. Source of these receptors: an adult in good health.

CDR3 bases: TGTGCCATCAGTGGGGGGGAAAGAACTGGAAACACCATATATTTT. Its translation is CAISGGERTGNTIYF. The gene calls are TRBV10-3 and TRBJ1-3; the D gene is possibly TRBD1 (5 bases). V was trimmed by 4 bases and J by 2 bases, leaving 12 bases between them. This CDR3 contains 15 residues. The germline V gene encodes CDR1 ENHRY and CDR2 SYGVKD.

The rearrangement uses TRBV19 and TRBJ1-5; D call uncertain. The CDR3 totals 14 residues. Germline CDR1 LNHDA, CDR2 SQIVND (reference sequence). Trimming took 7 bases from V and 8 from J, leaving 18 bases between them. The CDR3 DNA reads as TGTGCCAGTAACGATCGGGGTGGGGTGGAGCCCCAGCATTTT. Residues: CASNDRGGVEPQHF.

CDR3 DNA: TGTGCCAGCAGTGTTGGGACAGGGGCCTACGAGCAGTACTTC. Its translation is CASSVGTGAYEQYF. The rearrangement links TRBV25-1 to TRBJ2-7; 10 bases line up with TRBD1. J lost 2 bases, V lost 4 bases, and 2 bases had no gene match. Germline CDR1 and CDR2: MGHDK and SYGVNS. This CDR3 is built from 14 residues.

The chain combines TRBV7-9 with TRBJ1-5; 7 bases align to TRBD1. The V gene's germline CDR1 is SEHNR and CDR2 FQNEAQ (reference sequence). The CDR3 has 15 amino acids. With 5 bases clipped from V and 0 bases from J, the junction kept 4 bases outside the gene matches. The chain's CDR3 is CASSQGTDSNQPQHF. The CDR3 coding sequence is TGTGCCAGCAGCCAAGGGACAGATAGCAATCAGCCCCAGCATTTT.

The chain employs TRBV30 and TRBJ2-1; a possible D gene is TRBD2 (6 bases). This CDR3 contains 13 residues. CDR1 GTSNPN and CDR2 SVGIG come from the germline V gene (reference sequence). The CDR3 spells CAPQWGVYNEQFF. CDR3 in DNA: TGTGCTCCCCAGTGGGGGGTCTACAATGAGCAGTTCTTC.

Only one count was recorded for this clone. The CDR3 nucleotides are TGCGCCAGCAGCTTGGCCGTGGTGGGGAACCGGGTGGCGGGGCAGCGCGACGAGCAGTACTTC. This encodes CASSLAVVGNRVAGQRDEQYF. The chain links TRBV5-1 to TRBJ2-7, with a possible D match to TRBD2 (6 bases). This CDR3 is built from 21 residues. Germline V gene data show CDR1 as SGHRS and CDR2 as YFSETQ. Trimming removed 0 bases from V and 5 bases from J, with 33 bases in between.

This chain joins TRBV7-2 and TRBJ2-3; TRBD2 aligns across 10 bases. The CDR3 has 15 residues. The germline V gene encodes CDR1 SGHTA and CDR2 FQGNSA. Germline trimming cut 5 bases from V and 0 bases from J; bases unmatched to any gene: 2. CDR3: CASSTTSGSTDTQYF. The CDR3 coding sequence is TGTGCCAGCAGCACGACTAGCGGGAGCACAGATACGCAGTATTTT.

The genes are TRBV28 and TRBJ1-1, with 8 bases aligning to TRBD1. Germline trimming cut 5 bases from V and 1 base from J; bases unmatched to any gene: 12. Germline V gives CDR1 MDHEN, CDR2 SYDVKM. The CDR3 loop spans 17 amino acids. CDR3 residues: CASSTINYGQGNTEAFF. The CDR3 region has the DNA TGTGCCAGCAGTACGATTAATTACGGACAGGGGAACACTGAAGCTTTCTTT.

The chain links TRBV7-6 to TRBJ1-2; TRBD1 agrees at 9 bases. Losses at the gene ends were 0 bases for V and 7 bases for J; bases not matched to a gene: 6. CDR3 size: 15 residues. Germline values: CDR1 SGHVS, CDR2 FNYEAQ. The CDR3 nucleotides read TGTGCCAGCAGCTTAGCGGGACAGGGACAAGGTGGCTACACCTTC. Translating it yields CASSLAGQGQGGYTF.

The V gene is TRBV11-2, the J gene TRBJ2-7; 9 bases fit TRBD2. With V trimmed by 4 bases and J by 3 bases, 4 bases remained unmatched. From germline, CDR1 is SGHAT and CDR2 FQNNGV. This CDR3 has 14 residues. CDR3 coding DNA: TGTGCCAGCAGCTCCATAGCGGGAGTCTACGAGCAGTACTTC. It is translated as CASSSIAGVYEQYF.

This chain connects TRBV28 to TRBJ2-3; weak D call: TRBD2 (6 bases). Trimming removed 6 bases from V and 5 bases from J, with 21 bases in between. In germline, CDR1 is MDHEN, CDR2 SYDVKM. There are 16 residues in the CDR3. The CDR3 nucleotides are TGTGCCAGCAGCGCCCCTTCGGGAGTGATGGGAGATACGCAGTATTTT. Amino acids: CASSAPSGVMGDTQYF.

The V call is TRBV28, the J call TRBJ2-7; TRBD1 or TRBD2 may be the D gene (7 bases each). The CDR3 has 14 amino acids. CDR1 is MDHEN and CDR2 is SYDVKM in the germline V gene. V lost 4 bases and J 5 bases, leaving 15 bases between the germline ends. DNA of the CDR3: TGTGCCAGCAGTTCGGGGGGACAGACGAACGAGCAGTACTTC. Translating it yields CASSSGGQTNEQYF.

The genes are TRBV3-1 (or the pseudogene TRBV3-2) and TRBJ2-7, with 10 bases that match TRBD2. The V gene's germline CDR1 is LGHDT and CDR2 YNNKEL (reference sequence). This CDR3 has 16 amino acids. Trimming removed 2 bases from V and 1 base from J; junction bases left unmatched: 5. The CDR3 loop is CASSQPRTSGSYEQYF. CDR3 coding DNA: TGTGCCAGCAGCCAACCGAGGACTAGCGGTTCCTACGAGCAGTACTTC.

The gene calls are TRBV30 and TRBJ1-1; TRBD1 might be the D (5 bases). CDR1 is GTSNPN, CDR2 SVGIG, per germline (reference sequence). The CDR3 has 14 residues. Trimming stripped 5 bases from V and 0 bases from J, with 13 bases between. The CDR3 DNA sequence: TGTGCCTGGTCGGGACTTCTCATGAACACTGAAGCTTTCTTT. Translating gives CAWSGLLMNTEAFF.

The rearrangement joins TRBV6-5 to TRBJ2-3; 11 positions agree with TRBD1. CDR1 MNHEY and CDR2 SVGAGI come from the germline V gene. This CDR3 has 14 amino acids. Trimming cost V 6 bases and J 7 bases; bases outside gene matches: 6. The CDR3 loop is CASSPGTGGNTQYF. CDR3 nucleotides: TGTGCCAGCAGCCCCGGGACAGGGGGAAATACGCAGTATTTT.

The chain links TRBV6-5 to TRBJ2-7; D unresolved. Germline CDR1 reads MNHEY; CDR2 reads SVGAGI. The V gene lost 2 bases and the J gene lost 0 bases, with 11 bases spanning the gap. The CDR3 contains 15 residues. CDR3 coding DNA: TGTGCCAGCAGTTACATATTGGGATACTCCTACGAGCAGTACTTC. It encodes CASSYILGYSYEQYF.

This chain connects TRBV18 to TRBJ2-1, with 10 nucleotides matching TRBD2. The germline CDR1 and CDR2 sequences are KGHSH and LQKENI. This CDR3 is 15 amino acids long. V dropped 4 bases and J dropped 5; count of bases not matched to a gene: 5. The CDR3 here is CASSRPSGSDNEQFF. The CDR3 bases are TGTGCCAGCTCACGGCCTAGCGGGAGTGACAATGAGCAGTTCTTC.

The CDR3 protein is CAISDPSGGAGLAKNIQYF. The CDR3 DNA reads TGTGCCATCAGTGACCCGAGCGGAGGCGCGGGCCTAGCCAAAAACATTCAGTACTTC. This chain joins TRBV10-3 and TRBJ2-4; D might be TRBD2 (5 bases). Germline V gene sequence: CDR1 ENHRY, CDR2 SYGVKD. This CDR3 is built from 19 residues. Trimming took 3 bases from V and 0 from J, leaving 21 bases between them.

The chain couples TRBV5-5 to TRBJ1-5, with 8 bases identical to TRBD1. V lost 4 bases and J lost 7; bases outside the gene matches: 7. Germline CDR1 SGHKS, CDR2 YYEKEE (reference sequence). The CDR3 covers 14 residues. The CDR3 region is CASSATGVKQPQHF. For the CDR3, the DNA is TGTGCCAGCAGCGCGACAGGGGTAAAACAGCCCCAGCATTTT.

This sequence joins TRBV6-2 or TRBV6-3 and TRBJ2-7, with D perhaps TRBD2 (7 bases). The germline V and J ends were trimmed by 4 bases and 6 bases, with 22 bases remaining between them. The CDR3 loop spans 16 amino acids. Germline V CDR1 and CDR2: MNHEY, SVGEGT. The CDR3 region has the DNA TGTGCCAGCAGTTCCCCCGGGGGGCGGAGGAGAATCGAGCAGTACTTC. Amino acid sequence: CASSSPGGRRRIEQYF.